This T cell receptor (beta chain) was recorded in a study of shared clonotypes between healthy human individuals. Germline V lookup: CDR1 MNHNS, CDR2 SASEGT. The CDR3 consists of 15 residues. V gave up 4 bases and J gave up 1 base, with 11 bases separating them. Here immunoSEQ multiplex PCR was the method, and the copy in TCRdb shows in-frame clones only, minus some. The sample lists roughly 2.6 million clones, 90% to 95% occurring once. The sample taken for sequencing was naive CD4+ T cells sorted from blood. The subset denotes: CD45RA+ positively selected. This chain connects TRBV6-1 to TRBJ1-5; D might be TRBD1 (5 bases). This TCR was sampled from a man younger than 35 in good health. The DNA of the CDR3 is TGTGCCAGCAGTGTCAACCGGGACAGCAATCAGCCCCAGCATTTT. Protein sequence: CASSVNRDSNQPQHF.